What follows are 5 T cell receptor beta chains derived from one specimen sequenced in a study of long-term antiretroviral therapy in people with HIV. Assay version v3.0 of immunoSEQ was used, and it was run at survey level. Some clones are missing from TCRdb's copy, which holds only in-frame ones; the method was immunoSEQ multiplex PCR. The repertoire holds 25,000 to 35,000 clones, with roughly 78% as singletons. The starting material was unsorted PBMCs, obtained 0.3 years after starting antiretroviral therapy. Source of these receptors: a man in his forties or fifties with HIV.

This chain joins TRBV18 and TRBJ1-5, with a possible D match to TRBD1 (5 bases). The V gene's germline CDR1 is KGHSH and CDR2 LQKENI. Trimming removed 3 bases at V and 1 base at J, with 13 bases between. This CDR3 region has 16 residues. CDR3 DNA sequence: TGTGCCAGCTCACCTTTTACGACAGTCAGCAATCAGCCCCAGCATTTT. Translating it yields CASSPFTTVSNQPQHF.

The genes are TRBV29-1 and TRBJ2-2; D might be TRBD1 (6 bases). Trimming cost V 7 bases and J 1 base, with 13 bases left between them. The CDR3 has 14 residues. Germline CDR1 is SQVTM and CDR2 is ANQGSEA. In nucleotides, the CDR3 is TGCAGCGCCAACGTGGACAGGAACACCGGGGAGCTGTTTTTT. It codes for CSANVDRNTGELFF.

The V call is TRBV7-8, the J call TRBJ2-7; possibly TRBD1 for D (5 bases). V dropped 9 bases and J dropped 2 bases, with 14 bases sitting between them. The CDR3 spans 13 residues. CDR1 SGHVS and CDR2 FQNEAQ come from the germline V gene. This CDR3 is CASLAGWTYEQYF. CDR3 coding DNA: TGTGCCAGTTTGGCAGGGTGGACCTACGAGCAGTACTTC.

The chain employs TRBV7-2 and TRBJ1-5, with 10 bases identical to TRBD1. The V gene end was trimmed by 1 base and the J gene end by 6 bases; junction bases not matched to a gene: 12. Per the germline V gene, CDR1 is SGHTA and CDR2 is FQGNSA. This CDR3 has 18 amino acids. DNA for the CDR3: TGTGCCAGCAGCTTAGTGGGGACAGGGGTGTCCCTCGGTCAGCCCCAGCATTTT. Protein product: CASSLVGTGVSLGQPQHF.

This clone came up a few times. The CDR3 reads CASSLFLEGEQFF. The CDR3, as DNA: TGTGCCAGCAGCTTGTTTCTAGAGGGGGAGCAGTTCTTC. This chain connects TRBV5-4 to TRBJ2-1; D is tentatively TRBD1 or TRBD2 (5 bases each). V lost 1 base to trimming and J lost 10 bases, with 12 bases between them. The CDR3 is 13 residues long. The germline V gene has CDR1 SGHNT and CDR2 YYREEE (reference sequence).